The subject of this entry is one T cell receptor (beta chain). No antigen is known for it. This table comes from immunoSEQ multiplex PCR, and its TCRdb copy is limited to in-frame clones, with some not included. The top ten clones hold roughly 4.5% of a sample with approximately 81,000 clones, 80% to 95% of them seen once. These data originate in a study of T cell responses to AZD1222 COVID-19 vaccine. The CDR3 spans 11 residues. Germline V CDR1 and CDR2: WSHSY, SAAADI. The V gene lost 5 bases and the J gene lost 9 bases, with 5 bases spanning the gap. General study points: Clonal diversity was possibly underestimated, and the donors were mostly white British, with more females. Seropositive at baseline were only a handful of AZD1222 recipients.

The specimen was peripheral blood, collected on day 0 of MenACWY control vaccination. The chain combines TRBV10-2 with TRBJ1-6, with D possibly being TRBD1 (5 bases). This receptor was identified in an adult in good health. The CDR3 DNA follows: TGCGCCAGCAGTCAGGGTTCACCCCTCCACTTT. As protein: CASSQGSPLHF.